The clone carrying this T cell receptor (beta chain) was detected ten times or more. The length of the CDR3 is 16 residues. The junction had 6 bases not matched to a gene; V was cut back by 0 bases and J by 4 bases. Germline CDR1 reads SGHRS; CDR2 reads YFSETQ. The sample is drawn from a study of response to subunit inactivated influenza vaccine. TCRdb independently ran MiXCR on the RT-PCR reads; one entry per CDR3 protein. The sample has just under 550,000 distinct CDR3 sequences; around 21% are singletons. These data also featured in a second study, about T cells expressing NK-cell markers. From that study: Generation of TCR beta cDNA was performed by 5'RACE template switching incorporating UMIs. Source material for TCR beta repertoires consisted of sorted CD3+CD56+NKG2C+, CD3+CD56+NKG2C- and CD3+CD56-NKG2C+ T cells. There were seven HCMV-seropositive donors and one seronegative donor among the eight sequenced. Restriction of sorting to alpha-beta TCR T cells was accomplished in several experiments using an anti-gamma-delta TCR antibody. Of the CD8+ T cell pool in 6 or 7 donors, about 1.0-7.0% was accounted for by dominant NKG2C+ clonotypes.

The J gene is TRBJ2-1, the V gene TRBV5-1; 8 nucleotides agree with TRBD2. The clonotype was recovered from a man aged 45 to 65 who received an inactivated influenza vaccine. The sample was CD4+ T cells sorted from PBMCs, taken 12 days after vaccination. CDR3: CASSLARLAGYNEQFF. DNA for the CDR3: TGCGCCAGCAGCTTGGCCAGGCTAGCGGGTTACAATGAGCAGTTCTTC.